Shown below are 22 T cell receptor beta chains from a single sample sequenced in a study of preoperative IRX-2 immunotherapy in early breast cancer. Treatment: preoperative locoregional IRX-2 cytokine immunotherapy. The table came from immunoSEQ multiplex PCR; TCRdb's copy has only in-frame clones and leaves some out. The sample holds some 59,000 clones, approximately 94% seen once. Sampling was carried out from a patient treated with IRX-2 immunotherapy. These receptors came from a human donor with breast cancer.

The V gene is TRBV7-2, the J gene TRBJ2-7, with D tentatively TRBD1 (6 bases). The CDR3 covers 15 residues. Trimming pared 4 bases from V and 4 bases from J, leaving 17 bases between. Looked up from germline, CDR1 is SGHTA and CDR2 is FQGNSA. CDR3 sequence (DNA): TGTGCCAGCAGCTACATCTGGGGGCCTTCGTACGAGCAGTACTTC. Residues: CASSYIWGPSYEQYF.

The chain recombines TRBV28 with TRBJ1-6; possible D gene TRBD1, 6 bases. Trimming shortened V by 3 bases and J by 10 bases, and 16 bases separated the two germline ends. The germline V gene has CDR1 MDHEN and CDR2 SYDVKM. This CDR3 spans 15 amino acids. The CDR3 region has the DNA TGTGCCAGCAGTTTGGGACAAACGGGGGAATCACCCCTCCACTTT. Translated, it gives CASSLGQTGESPLHF. The variable domain in full, completed from reference TRBV28 and TRBJ1-6, reads DVKVTQSSRYLVKRTGEKVFLECVQDMDHENMFWYRQDPGLGLRLIYFSYDVKMKEKGDIPEGYSVSREKKERFSLILESASTNQTSMYLCASSLGQTGESPLHFGNGTRLTVT.

The V gene is TRBV9, the J gene TRBJ2-1, with D perhaps matching TRBD1 or TRBD2 (5 bases each). This CDR3 comprises 15 residues. CDR1 and CDR2 (germline): SGDLS, YYNGEE. The ends were cut back, 3 bases at V and 1 base at J, with 11 bases in the middle. CDR3 sequence (DNA): TGTGCCAGCAGCGCCGATTGGGGGTCCTACAATGAGCAGTTCTTC. Its protein product is CASSADWGSYNEQFF. Drawing the rest from reference TRBV9 and TRBJ2-1, the complete variable domain is DSGVTQTPKHLITATGQRVTLRCSPRSGDLSVYWYQQSLDQGLQFLIQYYNGEERAKGNILERFSAQQFPDLHSELNLSSLELGDSALYFCASSADWGSYNEQFFGPGTRLTVL.

The chain couples TRBV5-1 to TRBJ1-5, with D hard to call. Germline-derived CDR1 and CDR2 are SGHRS and YFSETQ. CDR3 length: 16 residues. V lost 6 bases to trimming and J lost 0 bases, with 16 bases between them. The CDR3 here is CASNVSNTYSNQPQHF. DNA of the CDR3: TGCGCCAGCAACGTCTCAAACACCTATAGCAATCAGCCCCAGCATTTT.

The chain joins TRBV9 to TRBJ2-5, with 7 bases lining up with TRBD2. J gave up 4 bases and V 3 bases, and 6 bases lay outside the gene matches. CDR1 and CDR2 (germline): SGDLS, YYNGEE. The CDR3 loop spans 14 amino acids. The CDR3: CASSDLSGTETQYF. CDR3 DNA: TGTGCCAGCAGCGACCTAAGCGGGACAGAGACCCAGTACTTC.

The CDR3 coding sequence is TGTGCCAGCAGTGTGAGGGGGGGCACTCAGCCCCAGCATTTT. It encodes CASSVRGGTQPQHF. The chain links TRBV2 to TRBJ1-5; tentatively, D is TRBD1 (6 bases). The V end lost 4 bases, the J end lost 6 bases, and 13 bases lay between the germline ends. CDR3 length: 14 residues. In germline, CDR1 is SNHLY, CDR2 FYNNEI.

The chain joins TRBV30 to TRBJ1-1, with D uncertain. V was cut by 2 bases and J by 6 bases, with 7 bases left in between. There are 11 residues in the CDR3. CDR1 and CDR2 (germline): GTSNPN, SVGIG (reference sequence). As DNA, the CDR3 is TGTGCCTGGAGTTGGCGGGCTGAAGCTTTCTTT. As protein: CAWSWRAEAFF.

A few counts support this clone. The genes are TRBV7-2 and TRBJ2-3; possibly TRBD1 for D (5 bases). V was clipped by 5 bases and J by 9 bases, with 15 bases between them. The CDR3 length is 13 residues. Germline loops: CDR1 SGHTA, CDR2 FQGNSA. CDR3 DNA: TGTGCCAGCAGCCTCATGGGGCCGGGCACGCAGTATTTT. It encodes CASSLMGPGTQYF. The full variable domain, its missing parts supplied by reference TRBV7-2 and TRBJ2-3, is GAGVSQSPSNKVTEKGKDVELRCDPISGHTALYWYRQSLGQGLEFLIYFQGNSAPDKSGLPSDRFSAERTGGSVSTLTIQRTQQEDSAVYLCASSLMGPGTQYFGPGTRLTVL.

The chain combines TRBV4-3 with TRBJ2-2, with unresolved D. This CDR3 contains 13 residues. Germline lookup yields CDR1 LGHNA and CDR2 YSLEER. Trimming removed 6 bases from V and 1 base from J, with 6 bases in between. The DNA for the CDR3 is TGCGCCAGCAGGCACGTGAACACCGGGGAGCTGTTTTTT. It specifies CASRHVNTGELFF.

The V and J genes are TRBV5-4 and TRBJ2-2; 7 bases line up with TRBD2. The CDR3 sequence is 14 residues long. Per the germline V gene, CDR1 is SGHNT and CDR2 is YYREEE (reference sequence). With V trimmed by 6 bases and J by 7 bases, 9 bases remained unmatched. The CDR3 bases are TGTGCCAGCACCGGGGCGGGGGTTGGCGGGGAGCTGTTTTTT. It yields the protein CASTGAGVGGELFF.

The chain is built from TRBV18 and TRBJ1-1, with D possibly TRBD1 on 5 matching bases. This CDR3 is built from 13 residues. V lost 5 bases, J lost 1 base, and 8 bases lay in between. The V gene's germline CDR1 is KGHSH and CDR2 LQKENI. The CDR3, as DNA: TGTGCCAGCTCATGGGGGGGGAACACTGAAGCTTTCTTT. Translation gives CASSWGGNTEAFF.

The V and J genes are TRBV4-2 and TRBJ1-2, with D hard to call. This CDR3 comprises 12 residues. Trimming took off 0 bases at V and 2 bases at J, with 1 base between the two ends. Germline lookup yields CDR1 LGHNA and CDR2 YNFKEQ. CDR3 region: CASSQENYGYTF. The CDR3 nucleotides are TGTGCCAGCAGCCAAGAAAACTATGGCTACACCTTC.

The V gene is TRBV7-8, the J gene TRBJ1-5; D is undetermined. The CDR3 totals 13 residues. The V and J ends lost 6 bases and 3 bases respectively, with 9 bases between them. Germline V lookup: CDR1 SGHVS, CDR2 FQNEAQ. The CDR3 DNA reads as TGTGCCAGCAGTCCGTACCACAATCAGCCCCAGCATTTT. This translates into CASSPYHNQPQHF.

This clone appeared a single time. This chain connects TRBV28 to TRBJ2-3, with D perhaps given as TRBD1 or TRBD2 (6 bases each). Germline V lookup: CDR1 MDHEN, CDR2 SYDVKM. V lost 5 bases to trimming and J lost 0 bases, with 12 bases between them. The CDR3 is made up of 15 amino acids. The chain's CDR3 is CASSGGTQSTDTQYF. The CDR3, as DNA: TGTGCCAGCAGTGGCGGGACACAGAGCACAGATACGCAGTATTTT.

This chain connects TRBV28 to TRBJ2-7; D perhaps matches TRBD2 (7 bases). CDR3 length equals 12 residues. CDR1 is MDHEN, CDR2 SYDVKM, per germline. Trimming left V 6 bases short and J 6 bases short, with 12 bases between. CDR3 protein: CASRVGGLEQYF. The CDR3 DNA sequence: TGTGCCAGCAGGGTGGGGGGGCTCGAGCAGTACTTC.

This clone showed up just once. The V and J genes are TRBV19 and TRBJ1-2; TRBD1 might be the D (6 bases). The V end was cut by 6 bases, the J end by 2 bases, with 10 bases between. The CDR3 spans 13 residues. From germline, CDR1 is LNHDA and CDR2 SQIVND (reference sequence). CDR3: CASSYTGNYGYTF. In DNA form, the CDR3 reads TGTGCCAGTAGCTATACAGGGAACTATGGCTACACCTTC.

This clone was seen more than once but under ten times. The CDR3 DNA reads TGTGCCAGCAGCCAAGCGCTACAGGGTAGATTCACAGATACGCAGTATTTT. Translation: CASSQALQGRFTDTQYF. V and J are TRBV14 and TRBJ2-3, with a tentative D call TRBD1 (6 bases). In germline, CDR1 is SGHDN, CDR2 FVKESK. Trimming stripped 1 base from V and 2 bases from J, with 16 bases between. This CDR3 region has 17 residues.

The V and J genes are TRBV15 and TRBJ1-5; D remains ambiguous. Trimming removed 3 bases from V and 4 bases from J, with 13 bases in between. Germline CDR1 reads LNHNV; CDR2 reads YYDKDF (reference sequence). This CDR3 has 15 amino acids. Here the CDR3 reads CATSSSPERNQPQHF. DNA of the CDR3: TGTGCCACCAGCAGCTCCCCAGAGAGGAATCAGCCCCAGCATTTT. Full variable domain (outside the CDR3, taken from reference TRBV15 and TRBJ1-5): DAMVIQNPRYQVTQFGKPVTLSCSQTLNHNVMYWYQQKSSQAPKLLFHYYDKDFNNEADTPDNFQSRRPNTSFCFLDIRSPGLGDTAMYLCATSSSPERNQPQHFGDGTRLSIL.

The V gene is TRBV6-6, the J gene TRBJ2-7; D is perhaps TRBD1 (6 bases). The CDR3 runs 13 residues. The V end was cut by 2 bases, the J end by 3 bases, with 8 bases between. In germline, CDR1 is MNHNY, CDR2 SVGAGI (reference sequence). The CDR3 DNA reads as TGTGCCAGCAGTTACCGAGGGGGCTACGAGCAGTACTTC. Protein sequence: CASSYRGGYEQYF.

The chain joins TRBV19 to TRBJ2-4; 9 bases are shared with TRBD2. The CDR3 totals 16 residues. Germline V CDR1 and CDR2: LNHDA, SQIVND (reference sequence). The trim removed 7 bases at V and 4 bases at J, leaving 11 bases unmatched. CDR3 sequence reads: CASTPLGAGGKNIQYF. The CDR3 nucleotides are TGTGCCAGTACCCCCCTCGGTGCGGGAGGGAAAAACATTCAGTACTTC. Full variable domain (remainder filled in from reference TRBV19 and TRBJ2-4): DGGITQSPKYLFRKEGQNVTLSCEQNLNHDAMYWYRQDPGQGLRLIYYSQIVNDFQKGDIAEGYSVSREKKESFPLTVTSAQKNPTAFYLCASTPLGAGGKNIQYFGAGTRLSVL.

The chain has TRBV27 and TRBJ2-4; D is unresolved. The germline V and J ends were trimmed by 6 bases and 1 base, with 13 bases remaining between them. This CDR3 spans 15 amino acids. Per germline, CDR1 MNHEY and CDR2 SMNVEV (reference sequence). CDR3: CASSQAIGAKNIQYF. The DNA for the CDR3 is TGTGCCAGCAGCCAGGCGATCGGGGCCAAAAACATTCAGTACTTC.

The J gene is TRBJ2-3, the V gene TRBV7-2; the D is unclear. This CDR3 is 14 amino acids long. Germline lookup yields CDR1 SGHTA and CDR2 FQGNSA. Trimming stripped 1 base from V and 0 bases from J, with 5 bases between. CDR3 loop: CASSLVESTDTQYF. In nucleotides, the CDR3 is TGTGCCAGCAGCTTAGTGGAAAGCACAGATACGCAGTATTTT.